These 10 T cell receptor beta chains were all obtained from the same sample, sequenced in a study of vaccination effects on CD4 cells after COVID-19. Sequencing followed a ViraFEST assay step that expanded antigen-specific CD4+ T cells with viral peptide pools. CD4+ T cells were isolated after approximately 10 days of culture. Prior SARS-CoV-2 infection was absent in the vaccine recipients, as shown by negative nucleocapsid antibodies. Their antigens are not known. Here immunoSEQ multiplex PCR was the method, and the copy in TCRdb shows in-frame clones only, minus some. This table has 20,000 to 25,000 clones, approximately 74% appearing once. Sequencing used CD4+ T cells from PBMCs cultured with SARS-CoV-2 spike peptides, obtained before COVID-19 vaccination. These receptors were obtained from a human donor who received a COVID-19 vaccine.

The count of this clone is one. CDR3 in DNA: TGTGCCAGCAGTTACTCGGGAAGGAGCACAGATACGCAGTATTTT. Translation: CASSYSGRSTDTQYF. The chain couples TRBV6-5 to TRBJ2-3; D not certain. CDR1 is MNHEY and CDR2 is SVGAGI in the germline V gene. The V and J ends lost 0 bases and 0 bases respectively, with 7 bases between them. The CDR3 has 15 amino acids.

CDR3 sequence: CASSPPTRGYGYTF. CDR3 DNA sequence: TGTGCCAGCAGCCCCCCGACCAGGGGCTATGGCTACACCTTC. The chain carries TRBV9 and TRBJ1-2; a weak D match, TRBD1 (6 bases). The V gene's germline CDR1 is SGDLS and CDR2 YYNGEE. This CDR3 is 14 amino acids long. V lost 4 bases, J lost 4 bases, and 14 bases lay in between.

CDR3 amino acids: CASRTKQNTEAFF. The CDR3 DNA reads as TGTGCCAGCAGAACCAAGCAGAACACTGAAGCTTTCTTT. The V gene is TRBV12-3 or TRBV12-4, the J gene TRBJ1-1; D unresolved. V shed 6 bases and J shed 1 base, with 9 bases lying between them. CDR3 length equals 13 residues.

The chain uses TRBV10-3 and TRBJ1-5, with D tentatively TRBD1 (6 bases). The CDR3 totals 15 residues. Germline assignment: CDR1 ENHRY and CDR2 SYGVKD. Trimming stripped 0 bases from V and 0 bases from J, with 6 bases between. This CDR3 is CAISESGGSNQPQHF. The CDR3 DNA reads TGTGCCATCAGTGAGTCAGGGGGTAGCAATCAGCCCCAGCATTTT.

The chain joins TRBV4-1 to TRBJ2-4, with D possibly matching TRBD2 (6 bases). The CDR3 sequence is 18 residues long. Germline V gene data show CDR1 as MGHRA and CDR2 as YSYEKL. The ends were cut back, 4 bases at V and 0 bases at J, with 19 bases in the middle. CDR3 DNA sequence: TGCGCCAGCAGCCTTTTGGTCGGAAGCGGGTTAGCCAAAAACATTCAGTACTTC. Protein product: CASSLLVGSGLAKNIQYF.

This clone was observed a single time. This sequence joins TRBV6-6 and TRBJ2-3; 9 bases line up with TRBD2. The germline gives CDR1 MNHNY, CDR2 SVGAGI (reference sequence). This CDR3 contains 17 residues. The J segment lost 6 bases and the V segment lost 5 bases, leaving 15 bases of the junction unmatched. CDR3 nucleotides: TGTGCCAGCAGTCCCCGCAGTCGGCGGGGGGGCGTCGATACGCAGTATTTT. It translates to CASSPRSRRGGVDTQYF.

The rearrangement joins TRBV28 to TRBJ1-1; possible D gene TRBD1, 5 bases. The germline CDR1 and CDR2 sequences are MDHEN and SYDVKM. CDR3 length: 14 amino acids. V lost 5 bases and J lost 0, with 10 bases in between. CDR3 coding DNA: TGTGCCAGCAGTCAGGGATTTTTGAACACTGAAGCTTTCTTT. Its translation: CASSQGFLNTEAFF.

This clone was seen a few times. The DNA of the CDR3 is TGCGCCAGCAGTGAGTTTGTAGGCGGCGAGCAGTACTTC. The encoded protein is CASSEFVGGEQYF. The genes are TRBV10-1 and TRBJ2-7, with D hard to call. From germline, CDR1 is WNHNN and CDR2 SYGVQD (reference sequence). The length of the CDR3 is 13 residues. The ends were cut back, 1 base at V and 6 bases at J, with 10 bases in the middle.

This clone was seen once. The chain recombines TRBV18 with TRBJ1-6; D unresolved. This CDR3 comprises 17 residues. Germline CDR1 is KGHSH and CDR2 is LQKENI. Trimming stripped 0 bases from V and 3 bases from J, with 12 bases between. CDR3 sequence reads: CASSPPLGLGYNSPLHF. CDR3 nucleotides: TGTGCCAGCTCACCACCGTTGGGCTTGGGCTATAATTCACCCCTCCACTTT.

The chain carries TRBV9 and TRBJ2-5; the match to TRBD2 covers 10 bases. Germline lookup yields CDR1 SGDLS and CDR2 YYNGEE. With V trimmed by 2 bases and J by 2 bases, 6 bases remained unmatched. The CDR3 covers 16 residues. The CDR3 loop is CASSVSGGAGQETQYF. The DNA for the CDR3 is TGTGCCAGCAGCGTGAGCGGGGGGGCAGGGCAAGAGACCCAGTACTTC.